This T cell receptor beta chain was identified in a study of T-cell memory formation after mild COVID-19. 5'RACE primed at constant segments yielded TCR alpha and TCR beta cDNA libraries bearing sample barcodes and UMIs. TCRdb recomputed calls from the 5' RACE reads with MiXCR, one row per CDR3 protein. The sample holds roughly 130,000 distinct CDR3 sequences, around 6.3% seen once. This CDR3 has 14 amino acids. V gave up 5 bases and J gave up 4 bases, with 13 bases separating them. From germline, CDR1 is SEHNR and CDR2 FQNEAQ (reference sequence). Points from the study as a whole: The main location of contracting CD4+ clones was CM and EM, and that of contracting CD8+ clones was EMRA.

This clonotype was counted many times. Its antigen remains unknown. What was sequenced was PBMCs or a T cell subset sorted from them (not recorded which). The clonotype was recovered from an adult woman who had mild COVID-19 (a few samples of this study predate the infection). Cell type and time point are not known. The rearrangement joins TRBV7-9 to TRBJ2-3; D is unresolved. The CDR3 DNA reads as TGTGCCAGCAGCCAAATCGTTGCCCCAGATACGCAGTATTTT. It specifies CASSQIVAPDTQYF.